This T cell receptor (beta chain) was retrieved from a study of shared clonotypes between healthy human individuals. Regarding the study as a whole: Only blood was sampled; tissue repertoires likely differ. Depth of sequencing was expected to influence donor clonotype sharing.

On this clone itself: The antigen is undetermined.

Assay execution took place at the deep level. The genomic DNA of each subset was split evenly across several immunoSEQ plates. Sequencing used immunoSEQ multiplex PCR; TCRdb keeps in-frame clones, though not all of them. The sample gives over 2 million clones, about 95% of which show up once; 1.1% is in the top ten. The germline gives CDR1 SQVTM, CDR2 ANQGSEA. The CDR3 is 15 amino acids. J lost 3 bases, V lost 5 bases, and 7 bases had no gene match. CD8 cells classed as naive were CD45RO-negative and positively selected for CCR7, excluding terminally differentiated effector memory CD45RA+ cells. The chain uses TRBV29-1 and TRBJ1-2, with 12 bases identical to TRBD1. The clonotype originates from a man aged 18 to 29 in good health. The sample comprised naive CD8+ T cells sorted from blood. The CDR3 nucleotides read TGCAGCGTTTCCGGGACAGGGGGCGCGGACTATGGCTACACCTTC. Protein product: CSVSGTGGADYGYTF. Drawing the rest from reference TRBV29-1 and TRBJ1-2, the complete variable domain is SAVISQKPSRDICQRGTSLTIQCQVDSQVTMMFWYRQQPGQSLTLIATANQGSEATYESGFVIDKFPISRPNLTFSTLTVSNMSPEDSSIYLCSVSGTGGADYGYTFGSGTRLTVV.